Given below is one T cell receptor (beta chain) in context. Its antigen is not identified. This sample was included in a study of cytomegalovirus exposure and HLA in healthy donors. Overall study results and limits: Within an earlier analysis, most TCR beta V segments proved productive either about 87% or about 30% of the time. A classifier reportedly called cytomegalovirus status with high sensitivity and specificity. The CMV antigen specificity of a few CMV-associated chains was confirmed through in vitro analysis.

Researchers ran the PCR with 60 Vbeta and 13 Jbeta primers. Per the study methods: Later, an analysis found about 77 million unique TCR beta chains, and around 12 million of these were shared. Clones were sequenced by immunoSEQ multiplex PCR, and TCRdb holds only the in-frame ones, with some missing. V and J calls and clone size are those listed in that table; D and trimming were worked out from the DNA. The table lists more than 150,000 clones, more than 60% of them singletons. Germline V gives CDR1 MNHEY, CDR2 SVGAGI. This CDR3 is built from 13 residues. The V end was cut by 7 bases, the J end by 3 bases, with 10 bases between.

The sequencing sample was made of PBMCs. The V gene is TRBV6-5, the J gene TRBJ1-3; D gene unclear. The receptor comes from a woman aged 45 to 65 in good health and CMV-seropositive. CDR3 protein: CASTQVNGNTIYF. The CDR3 region has the DNA TGTGCCAGCACCCAGGTGAATGGAAACACCATATATTTT.